The 18 T cell receptor beta chains below come from one sample, sequenced in a study of cytomegalovirus exposure and HLA in healthy donors. PCR amplification relied on 60 Vbeta primers (plus 13 Jbeta primers). The protocol was immunoSEQ multiplex PCR, while the TCRdb copy is restricted to in-frame clones and leaves out a portion. The sample yields under 300,000 clones, over 70% seen once. Input material: PBMCs. These receptors came from a woman in her sixties in good health and CMV-seropositive.

The CDR3 DNA is TGTGCAAGTCGCCGTGACAGGCACCACTATGGCTACACCTTC. Residues: CASRRDRHHYGYTF. The V and J genes are TRBV12-2 and TRBJ1-2; the D call of TRBD1 is as the table states it, not checked on the DNA. TRBV12-2 is noted as a pseudogene. This CDR3 has 14 residues.

The chain links TRBV9 to TRBJ2-1; perhaps TRBD2 as D (5 bases). Germline values: CDR1 SGDLS, CDR2 YYNGEE. The CDR3 is 13 amino acids. V was cut by 4 bases and J by 8 bases, with 13 bases left in between. CDR3 protein: CASSIASSHEQFF. The DNA of the CDR3 is TGTGCCAGCAGCATCGCTAGCTCCCATGAGCAGTTCTTC. Full variable domain (missing parts from reference TRBV9 and TRBJ2-1): DSGVTQTPKHLITATGQRVTLRCSPRSGDLSVYWYQQSLDQGLQFLIQYYNGEERAKGNILERFSAQQFPDLHSELNLSSLELGDSALYFCASSIASSHEQFFGPGTRLTVL.

This clone was recorded once. Other DNA sequences in this sample translate to the same CDR3. The chain links TRBV9 to TRBJ2-3; 14 bases agree with TRBD2. CDR1 and CDR2 (germline): SGDLS, YYNGEE. The CDR3 is 16 amino acids. Losses at the gene ends were 1 base for V and 8 bases for J; bases not matched to a gene: 6. In DNA, the CDR3 is TGTGCCAGCAGCGTAACAGGACTAGCGGGAGGAGCTACGCAGTATTTT. Protein: CASSVTGLAGGATQYF.

This clone was observed a handful of times. The J gene is TRBJ2-7, the V gene TRBV5-1; the match to TRBD1 covers 9 bases. This CDR3 has 15 residues. CDR1 and CDR2 from the germline V gene are SGHRS and YFSETQ. V shed 4 bases, J shed 1 base, and the junction held 6 bases outside the gene matches. The CDR3 reads CASSNRDRASYEQYF. CDR3 in DNA: TGCGCCAGCAGCAACCGGGACAGGGCTTCCTACGAGCAGTACTTC.

This clone was found once. J is TRBJ2-1 and V is TRBV10-3, with 9 bases fitting TRBD2. CDR3 length equals 13 residues. V was clipped by 4 bases and J by 9 bases; unmatched bases: 4. Germline CDR1 and CDR2: ENHRY and SYGVKD. The CDR3 spells CAISAGLAIEQFF. The CDR3 coding sequence is TGTGCCATCAGTGCAGGACTAGCGATTGAGCAGTTCTTC.

The rearrangement links TRBV4-1 to TRBJ2-7; no definite D call. Looked up from germline, CDR1 is MGHRA and CDR2 is YSYEKL. The CDR3 is made up of 15 amino acids. Trimming stripped 0 bases from V and 2 bases from J, with 11 bases between. CDR3 DNA sequence: TGCGCCAGCAGCCAAGACAGCGACCTTCCCTACGAGCAGTACTTC. Amino acids: CASSQDSDLPYEQYF.

This sequence joins TRBV19 and TRBJ2-5; possible D gene TRBD2, 5 bases. Germline V gene sequence: CDR1 LNHDA, CDR2 SQIVND (reference sequence). The CDR3 runs to 19 residues. The V end lost 1 base, the J end lost 1 base, and 22 bases lay between the germline ends. The CDR3 is CASSIAPRGQGTPQETQYF. The CDR3 nucleotides are TGTGCCAGTAGTATAGCCCCCCGAGGGCAAGGAACACCCCAAGAGACCCAGTACTTC.

This clone occurred once. This rearrangement joins TRBV28 to TRBJ1-3; TRBD1 might be the D (5 bases). V dropped 4 bases and J dropped 0 bases, with 7 bases sitting between them. Germline CDR1 and CDR2: MDHEN and SYDVKM. The CDR3 sequence is 14 residues long. For the CDR3, the DNA is TGTGCCAGCAGTTCAGGGTACTCTGGAAACACCATATATTTT. As protein: CASSSGYSGNTIYF.

The rearrangement uses TRBV28 and TRBJ2-1; 8 bases align to TRBD2. V lost 5 bases to trimming and J lost 7 bases; unmatched junction nucleotides: 10. The CDR3 covers 15 residues. The V gene's germline CDR1 is MDHEN and CDR2 SYDVKM. The CDR3 is CASSISGTRANEQFF. In nucleotides, the CDR3 is TGTGCCAGCAGTATCTCCGGGACTAGGGCAAATGAGCAGTTCTTC.

The chain recombines TRBV10-1 with TRBJ2-1; TRBD1 agrees at 10 bases. The ends lost 0 bases at V and 7 bases at J; junction bases unmatched: 6. The germline gives CDR1 WNHNN, CDR2 SYGVQD (reference sequence). CDR3 length equals 16 residues. The CDR3 region has the DNA TGCGCCAGCAGTGAGTCTCGGACAGGGGGTGTGAATGAGCAGTTCTTC. It yields the protein CASSESRTGGVNEQFF.

In DNA form, the CDR3 reads TGTGCCAGCAGCGCAGGGCTGTACGAGCAGTACTTC. Translating gives CASSAGLYEQYF. This rearrangement joins TRBV7-2 to TRBJ2-7, with D maybe TRBD1 (5 bases). Germline V lookup: CDR1 SGHTA, CDR2 FQGNSA. CDR3 size: 12 residues. The V end was cut by 5 bases, the J end by 4 bases, with 9 bases between.

The chain couples TRBV21-1 to TRBJ1-2; the table's D call TRBD1 went unverified against the DNA. TRBV21-1 is given as a pseudogene. This CDR3 is built from 16 residues. In DNA, the CDR3 is TGTGCCAGCAGCAGAGAGGGGGTGACAACATCCTGTGGCTACACCTTC. It codes for CASSREGVTTSCGYTF.

The chain employs TRBV7-2 and TRBJ2-5, with a possible D match to TRBD2 (6 bases). CDR1 and CDR2 from the germline V gene are SGHTA and FQGNSA. The CDR3 runs to 13 residues. Trimming left V 3 bases short and J 5 bases short, with 10 bases between. DNA for the CDR3: TGTGCCAGCAGCTTGTGGGGAGGTGAGACCCAGTACTTC. It encodes CASSLWGGETQYF. Variable domain in full (rest from reference TRBV7-2 and TRBJ2-5): GAGVSQSPSNKVTEKGKDVELRCDPISGHTALYWYRQSLGQGLEFLIYFQGNSAPDKSGLPSDRFSAERTGGSVSTLTIQRTQQEDSAVYLCASSLWGGETQYFGPGTRLLVL.

Only one count was recorded for this clone. The CDR3 spells CASSSKGSNTEAFF. The CDR3 DNA reads TGTGCCAGCAGTTCCAAGGGGTCTAACACTGAAGCTTTCTTT. The chain carries TRBV28 and TRBJ1-1, with D perhaps matching TRBD1 (5 bases). Germline CDR1 and CDR2: MDHEN and SYDVKM. The CDR3 length is 14 residues. Between the trimmed V and J ends, which lost 4 bases and 2 bases, there was a span of 11 bases.

This sequence joins TRBV25-1 and TRBJ1-1; D unresolved. Germline CDR1 and CDR2: MGHDK and SYGVNS. V was trimmed by 8 bases and J by 2 bases, leaving 12 bases between them. This CDR3 is 13 amino acids long. The CDR3 sequence: CASSSGFNTEAFF. CDR3 DNA: TGTGCCAGCTCTTCGGGGTTTAACACTGAAGCTTTCTTT.

This chain joins TRBV5-4 and TRBJ2-3, with no clear D. The CDR3 runs to 16 residues. V shed 0 bases and J shed 0 bases, with 11 bases lying between them. The germline CDR1 and CDR2 sequences are SGHNT and YYREEE (reference sequence). The CDR3 sequence is CASSLAPVASTDTQYF. The CDR3 DNA reads TGTGCCAGCAGCTTGGCCCCTGTGGCTAGCACAGATACGCAGTATTTT.

The chain carries TRBV10-1 and TRBJ2-5; TRBD2 matches at 15 bases. With V trimmed by 4 bases and J by 4 bases, 4 bases remained unmatched. Per the germline V gene, CDR1 is WNHNN and CDR2 is SYGVQD (reference sequence). The CDR3 extends over 16 amino acids. The CDR3, as DNA: TGCGCCAGCAGTGGAGGGACTAGCGGGAGGAGAGAGACCCAGTACTTC. Its translation: CASSGGTSGRRETQYF.

This chain links TRBV28 with TRBJ2-3; D might be TRBD1 (7 bases). V was trimmed by 4 bases and J by 0 bases, leaving 17 bases between them. There are 17 residues in the CDR3. Looked up from germline, CDR1 is MDHEN and CDR2 is SYDVKM. The CDR3 nucleotides are TGTGCCAGCAGTTACCCCCTGACAGGGACTAGCACAGATACGCAGTATTTT. Protein sequence: CASSYPLTGTSTDTQYF.